The rows below give T cell receptor beta chains drawn from one sample of a study of OX40 agonist ivuxolimab in advanced cancers. Data came from immunoSEQ multiplex PCR; TCRdb stores just in-frame clones and leaves some out. The sample holds about 36,000 clones, roughly nine tenths seen once. The specimen was CD4+ or CD8+ T cells sorted from blood, collected in a trial of the OX40 agonist ivuxolimab. The receptors come from an adult with an advanced solid tumor such as melanoma, head and neck, liver or kidney cancer. CDR3s include the opening cysteine and the closing phenylalanine or tryptophan. Fields, in order: clone size, D gene, V gene, J gene, CDR3 protein, CDR3 DNA. A D gene is named only where the DNA matches it firmly. Size tells how often a clone was seen (once, few, many) or the class of an expanded clone, and some rows leave it out.

abundance: -; d_gene: TRBD2; v_gene: TRBV27; j_gene: TRBJ2-5; CDR3aa: CASSLGGGGANQETQYF; CDR3nt: TGTGCCAGCAGTTTAGGGGGCGGGGGGGCTAACCAAGAGACCCAGTACTTC
abundance: -; d_gene: -; v_gene: TRBV5-1; j_gene: TRBJ2-1; CDR3aa: CASSPGGEQFF; CDR3nt: TGCGCCAGCAGCCCCGGAGGGGAGCAGTTCTTC
abundance: -; d_gene: -; v_gene: TRBV30; j_gene: TRBJ1-2; CDR3aa: CALRGFTDYGYTF; CDR3nt: TGTGCCCTCCGAGGGTTTACTGACTATGGCTACACCTTC
abundance: -; d_gene: -; v_gene: TRBV5-1; j_gene: TRBJ2-5; CDR3aa: CASSFRGEETQYF; CDR3nt: TGCGCCAGCAGCTTCAGGGGGGAGGAGACCCAGTACTTC
abundance: -; d_gene: TRBD2; v_gene: TRBV9; j_gene: TRBJ2-1; CDR3aa: CASSQGTSGRPIHNEQFF; CDR3nt: TGTGCCAGCAGCCAAGGGACTAGCGGGAGGCCTATTCACAATGAGCAGTTCTTC
abundance: -; d_gene: -; v_gene: TRBV27; j_gene: TRBJ2-3; CDR3aa: CASSQGDTDTQYF; CDR3nt: TGTGCCAGCAGTCAGGGAGACACAGATACGCAGTATTTT
abundance: -; d_gene: -; v_gene: TRBV2; j_gene: TRBJ2-5; CDR3aa: CASSKDSNQETQYF; CDR3nt: TGTGCCAGCAGTAAAGACAGTAACCAAGAGACCCAGTACTTC
abundance: once; d_gene: TRBD1; v_gene: TRBV6-5; j_gene: TRBJ2-7; CDR3aa: CASSYSGTEFHEQYF; CDR3nt: TGTGCCAGCAGTTACTCCGGGACAGAGTTTCACGAGCAGTACTTC
abundance: -; d_gene: -; v_gene: TRBV28; j_gene: TRBJ2-7; CDR3aa: CASRTVIPYEQYF; CDR3nt: TGTGCCAGCCGGACTGTCATTCCCTACGAGCAGTACTTC
abundance: -; d_gene: TRBD1; v_gene: TRBV5-8; j_gene: TRBJ2-7; CDR3aa: CASSRTGGGGYEQYF; CDR3nt: TGTGCCAGCAGCCGGACAGGGGGCGGGGGCTACGAGCAGTACTTC
abundance: -; d_gene: TRBD1; v_gene: TRBV5-3; j_gene: TRBJ1-1; CDR3aa: CAPRTGKNTEAFF; CDR3nt: TGTGCCCCGAGGACAGGAAAGAACACTGAAGCTTTCTTT
abundance: -; d_gene: -; v_gene: TRBV7-6; j_gene: TRBJ2-1; CDR3aa: CASSLGESVDLHAEQFF; CDR3nt: TGTGCCAGCAGCTTAGGGGAGTCTGTTGACCTACACGCCGAGCAGTTCTTC
abundance: once; d_gene: TRBD1; v_gene: TRBV2; j_gene: TRBJ1-6; CDR3aa: CASSNRGLGSPLHF; CDR3nt: TGTGCCAGCAGCAACAGGGGATTGGGTTCACCCCTCCACTTT
abundance: medium-sized; d_gene: -; v_gene: TRBV6-5; j_gene: TRBJ1-6; CDR3aa: CASSYALSTPNSPLHF; CDR3nt: TGTGCCAGCAGTTACGCTTTATCAACCCCTAATTCACCCCTCCACTTT
abundance: -; d_gene: TRBD2; v_gene: TRBV4-1; j_gene: TRBJ2-7; CDR3aa: CASSQGGGKSGRAGYEQYF; CDR3nt: TGCGCCAGCAGCCAAGGTGGGGGAAAAAGCGGGAGGGCCGGGTACGAGCAGTACTTC
abundance: -; d_gene: TRBD1; v_gene: TRBV5-1; j_gene: TRBJ1-2; CDR3aa: CASRGTGRVGSGYTF; CDR3nt: TGCGCCAGCCGAGGGACAGGCCGGGTTGGAAGCGGCTACACCTTC
abundance: -; d_gene: -; v_gene: TRBV6-6; j_gene: TRBJ1-1; CDR3aa: CASSYQRDLNTEAFF; CDR3nt: TGTGCCAGCAGTTATCAGCGGGACTTGAACACTGAAGCTTTCTTT
abundance: -; d_gene: -; v_gene: TRBV7-6; j_gene: TRBJ2-1; CDR3aa: CASSFDTSSFSQQFF; CDR3nt: TGTGCCAGCAGCTTCGACACTAGCTCGTTCTCCCAGCAGTTCTTC
abundance: -; d_gene: TRBD1; v_gene: TRBV6-5; j_gene: TRBJ2-2; CDR3aa: CASSRDRGRGELFF; CDR3nt: TGTGCCAGCAGTAGGGACAGGGGGAGGGGGGAGCTGTTTTTT
abundance: -; d_gene: -; v_gene: TRBV7-8; j_gene: TRBJ2-5; CDR3aa: CASSLTPSGTPQETQYF; CDR3nt: TGTGCCAGCAGCTTAACACCCTCCGGGACGCCCCAAGAGACCCAGTACTTC
abundance: -; d_gene: -; v_gene: TRBV5-1; j_gene: TRBJ2-5; CDR3aa: CASSVPRGRRVETQYF; CDR3nt: TGCGCCAGCAGCGTCCCGAGGGGGAGAAGGGTTGAGACCCAGTACTTC
abundance: -; d_gene: -; v_gene: TRBV21-1; j_gene: TRBJ1-2; CDR3aa: CAISPSGNRSHGYTF; CDR3nt: TGTGCCATTTCTCCCTCCGGAAACAGGTCTCATGGCTACACCTTC
abundance: -; d_gene: -; v_gene: TRBV5-1; j_gene: TRBJ2-2; CDR3aa: CASSLPGRAGELFF; CDR3nt: TGCGCCAGCAGCTTACCAGGGAGAGCCGGGGAGCTGTTTTTT
abundance: -; d_gene: -; v_gene: TRBV10-2; j_gene: TRBJ1-3; CDR3aa: CASGRDFSSGNTIYF; CDR3nt: TGCGCCAGCGGGAGGGATTTCAGCTCTGGAAACACCATATATTTT
abundance: -; d_gene: -; v_gene: TRBV7-9; j_gene: TRBJ2-7; CDR3aa: CASSFGSGELNPREQYF; CDR3nt: TGTGCCAGCAGCTTCGGGTCCGGGGAATTAAACCCGAGAGAGCAGTACTTC
abundance: -; d_gene: TRBD1; v_gene: TRBV7-2; j_gene: TRBJ2-7; CDR3aa: CASSRDRGSSYEQYF; CDR3nt: TGTGCCAGCAGCCGGGACAGGGGCAGCTCCTACGAGCAGTACTTC
abundance: -; d_gene: -; v_gene: TRBV6-1; j_gene: TRBJ1-2; CDR3aa: CASSEGGRGRHGYTF; CDR3nt: TGTGCCAGCAGTGAAGGGGGCAGGGGTCGGCATGGCTACACCTTC
abundance: -; d_gene: TRBD2; v_gene: TRBV11-3; j_gene: TRBJ2-1; CDR3aa: CASSLRTSGSLGNEQFF; CDR3nt: TGTGCCAGCAGCTTACGGACTAGCGGGAGTCTGGGCAATGAGCAGTTCTTC
abundance: -; d_gene: -; v_gene: TRBV5-5; j_gene: TRBJ2-7; CDR3aa: CASSLRQGGEQYF; CDR3nt: TGTGCCAGCAGCTTACGCCAGGGCGGCGAGCAGTACTTC
abundance: -; d_gene: TRBD2; v_gene: TRBV6-1; j_gene: TRBJ2-3; CDR3aa: CASSAWTSGADTQYF; CDR3nt: TGTGCCAGCAGTGCGTGGACTAGCGGGGCAGATACGCAGTATTTT
abundance: -; d_gene: TRBD2; v_gene: TRBV2; j_gene: TRBJ2-3; CDR3aa: CASSEGGSGLSDTQYF; CDR3nt: TGTGCCAGCAGTGAAGGGGGGTCGGGACTATCGGATACGCAGTATTTT
abundance: -; d_gene: TRBD1; v_gene: TRBV2; j_gene: TRBJ2-3; CDR3aa: CASSRDRRTDTQYF; CDR3nt: TGTGCCAGCAGCCGGGACAGGAGAACAGATACGCAGTATTTT
abundance: -; d_gene: -; v_gene: TRBV28; j_gene: TRBJ2-7; CDR3aa: CASSTLSGEQYF; CDR3nt: TGTGCCAGCAGTACTTTATCGGGGGAGCAGTACTTC
abundance: -; d_gene: -; v_gene: TRBV28; j_gene: TRBJ2-1; CDR3aa: CARQGRNNEQFF; CDR3nt: TGTGCCAGACAGGGGAGGAACAATGAGCAGTTCTTC
abundance: -; d_gene: -; v_gene: TRBV6-5; j_gene: TRBJ1-4; CDR3aa: CASSYATTNEKLFF; CDR3nt: TGTGCCAGCAGTTACGCCACAACTAATGAAAAACTGTTTTTT
abundance: -; d_gene: -; v_gene: TRBV7-3; j_gene: TRBJ1-1; CDR3aa: CASSPQPTNTEAFF; CDR3nt: TGTGCCAGCAGCCCCCAGCCAACGAACACTGAAGCTTTCTTT
abundance: -; d_gene: TRBD1; v_gene: TRBV5-1; j_gene: TRBJ1-2; CDR3aa: CASSTGGGYGYTF; CDR3nt: TGCGCCAGCTCTACAGGGGGCGGCTATGGCTACACCTTC
abundance: -; d_gene: TRBD2; v_gene: TRBV18; j_gene: TRBJ2-3; CDR3aa: CASSPLGLSGGPTDTQYF; CDR3nt: TGTGCCAGCTCACCTCTGGGGTTAAGCGGGGGCCCCACAGATACGCAGTATTTT
abundance: -; d_gene: TRBD1; v_gene: TRBV25-1; j_gene: TRBJ2-7; CDR3aa: CASGTDLYEQYF; CDR3nt: TGTGCCAGCGGGACAGATCTCTACGAGCAGTACTTC